The 24 T cell receptor beta chains presented below share a single source sample, sequenced in a study of blood T cell repertoires in COVID-19. Method: immunoSEQ multiplex PCR; TCRdb's copy keeps in-frame clones and lacks some. The sample contains about 140,000 clones, roughly 88% of which appear only once. Sequencing was performed on peripheral blood. These receptors came from a woman aged 55-70 years with acute or convalescent COVID-19.

The chain combines TRBV2 with TRBJ2-3; TRBD1 agrees at 11 bases. Trimming at V came to 7 bases and at J to 1 base, leaving 7 bases not matched to a gene. The CDR3 totals 16 residues. Germline loops: CDR1 SNHLY, CDR2 FYNNEI. The CDR3 DNA reads TGTGCCAGCACCCGAAGGGGACAGGGGGGCACAGATACGCAGTATTTT. Translated, it gives CASTRRGQGGTDTQYF.

This clone was observed a few times. The chain couples TRBV4-1 to TRBJ1-2; 7 bases map to TRBD1. Looked up from germline, CDR1 is MGHRA and CDR2 is YSYEKL. After removal of 1 base from V and 2 bases from J, the junction contained 16 bases not matched to a gene. The CDR3 contains 19 residues. Written as DNA, the CDR3 is TGCGCCAGCAGCCAAGCCCCAGACAGGGTTGGATCCCGCAACTATGGCTACACCTTC. Protein product: CASSQAPDRVGSRNYGYTF.

This rearrangement joins TRBV5-1 to TRBJ2-7, with a possible D match to TRBD1 (6 bases). Germline lookup yields CDR1 SGHRS and CDR2 YFSETQ. Trimming shortened V by 0 bases and J by 3 bases, and 10 bases separated the two germline ends. The CDR3 extends over 14 amino acids. The CDR3 DNA is TGCGCCAGCAGCTTGGCCACAGGGATCTACGAGCAGTACTTC. Translation: CASSLATGIYEQYF. Supplemented by reference TRBV5-1 and TRBJ2-7, the full variable domain reads KAGVTQTPRYLIKTRGQQVTLSCSPISGHRSVSWYQQTPGQGLQFLFEYFSETQRNKGNFPGRFSGRQFSNSRSEMNVSTLELGDSALYLCASSLATGIYEQYFGPGTRLTVT.

V is TRBV24-1 and J is TRBJ1-2, with D perhaps TRBD1 (5 bases). This CDR3 has 14 amino acids. CDR1 KGHDR and CDR2 SFDVKD come from the germline V gene. Deletions cut 4 bases from V and 7 bases from J, with 15 bases between. The CDR3 reads CATSDPSRVSGYTF. CDR3 nucleotide sequence: TGTGCCACCAGTGACCCCTCCAGGGTATCTGGCTACACCTTC.

This clone was seen more than once but under ten times. The V and J genes are TRBV11-2 and TRBJ2-6; D call uncertain. This CDR3 contains 17 residues. The germline CDR1 and CDR2 sequences are SGHAT and FQNNGV. Trimming left V 5 bases short and J 1 base short, with 15 bases between. The CDR3 region has the DNA TGTGCCAGCAGCCCGACAAGTCACAGTTCTGGGGCCAACGTCCTGACTTTC. Translating gives CASSPTSHSSGANVLTF.

The chain has TRBV21-1 and TRBJ2-4; no check of the table's D call, TRBD1, against the DNA was made. TRBV21-1 is classified as a pseudogene. This CDR3 is 15 amino acids long. The CDR3 loop reads CASSWTGLAKNIQYF. In DNA form, the CDR3 reads TGTGCCAGCAGCTGGACAGGGCTAGCCAAAAACATTCAGTACTTC.

The gene calls are TRBV6-5 and TRBJ1-2, with TRBD1 matching 9 bases. In germline, CDR1 is MNHEY, CDR2 SVGAGI. The CDR3 totals 15 residues. J gave up 4 bases and V 6 bases, and 9 bases lay outside the gene matches. CDR3 sequence reads: CASRGDRDGGYGYTF. CDR3 in DNA: TGTGCCAGCAGGGGGGACAGGGACGGAGGCTATGGCTACACCTTC.

This clone occurred a few times. The chain couples TRBV5-1 to TRBJ2-2; unclear D gene. Germline CDR1 is SGHRS and CDR2 is YFSETQ. V was trimmed by 2 bases and J by 9 bases, leaving 8 bases between them. CDR3 length: 12 residues. CDR3 in DNA: TGCGCCAGCAGCTTCCGGTCCCGGGAGCTGTTTTTT. Protein product: CASSFRSRELFF.

J is TRBJ2-2 and V is TRBV9; TRBD2 agrees at 7 bases. Germline CDR1 and CDR2: SGDLS and YYNGEE. Trimming took 3 bases from V and 2 from J; bases not matched to a gene: 7. The CDR3 runs 16 residues. The CDR3: CASSAQRDPNTGELFF. CDR3 coding DNA: TGTGCCAGCAGCGCCCAGCGGGACCCTAACACCGGGGAGCTGTTTTTT.

This chain links TRBV10-3 with TRBJ2-5, with a weak D call TRBD1 (5 bases). The V gene lost 4 bases and the J gene lost 4 bases, with 13 bases spanning the gap. The germline gives CDR1 ENHRY, CDR2 SYGVKD. The CDR3 is 14 residues long. The DNA for the CDR3 is TGTGCCATCAGTGTGGGGCCAGGAACAGAGACCCAGTACTTC. Its translation is CAISVGPGTETQYF.

The chain carries TRBV5-6 and TRBJ1-2; 10 bases line up with TRBD1. J gave up 8 bases and V 2 bases, and 9 bases lay outside the gene matches. CDR1 is SGHDT, CDR2 YYEEEE, per germline. The CDR3 has 15 amino acids. The CDR3 protein is CASSFRDRGLEGYTF. CDR3 DNA sequence: TGTGCCAGCAGCTTCCGGGACAGGGGTTTGGAGGGCTACACCTTC.

The chain carries TRBV5-4 and TRBJ2-5; TRBD1 matches at 9 bases. Trimming at V came to 4 bases and at J to 5 bases, leaving 3 bases not matched to a gene. This CDR3 contains 13 residues. Per germline, CDR1 SGHNT and CDR2 YYREEE (reference sequence). In nucleotides, the CDR3 is TGTGCCAGCAGCGTTGGACAGGGGGAGACCCAGTACTTC. This encodes CASSVGQGETQYF.

The chain couples TRBV19 to TRBJ1-5; 9 bases match TRBD1. J was trimmed by 0 bases and V by 5 bases; bases with no gene match: 8. Looked up from germline, CDR1 is LNHDA and CDR2 is SQIVND (reference sequence). This CDR3 is 17 amino acids long. As DNA, the CDR3 is TGTGCCAGTAGTCGAGAGACAGGGGGTGATAGCAATCAGCCCCAGCATTTT. Protein: CASSRETGGDSNQPQHF.

V gene TRBV7-2 combines with J gene TRBJ2-7, with a weak D call TRBD2 (7 bases). There are 14 residues in the CDR3. Germline V gene sequence: CDR1 SGHTA, CDR2 FQGNSA. V lost 3 bases and J 4 bases, leaving 13 bases between the germline ends. CDR3 nucleotides: TGTGCCAGCAGCTTCTCGGGGGGCAATTACGAGCAGTACTTC. It is translated as CASSFSGGNYEQYF.

This chain uses TRBV30 with TRBJ1-2; D uncertain. V was cut by 5 bases and J by 3 bases, with 13 bases left in between. Per the germline V gene, CDR1 is GTSNPN and CDR2 is SVGIG (reference sequence). This CDR3 has 13 amino acids. As DNA, the CDR3 is TGTGCCTGGGCCGAAAGGGAGGACTATGGCTACACCTTC. This gives the protein CAWAEREDYGYTF.

This chain uses TRBV28 with TRBJ2-3; perhaps TRBD2 as D (5 bases). Germline values: CDR1 MDHEN, CDR2 SYDVKM. This CDR3 comprises 14 residues. V was shortened by 11 bases and J by 5 bases, with 20 bases between the two germline ends. The CDR3 sequence is CAGCAAGTRDTQYF. For the CDR3, the DNA is TGTGCCGGCTGTGCCGCGGGTACTAGAGATACGCAGTATTTT.

J is TRBJ1-2 and V is TRBV9, with 9 bases lining up with TRBD1. The germline gives CDR1 SGDLS, CDR2 YYNGEE. There are 15 residues in the CDR3. V trimming: 2 bases; J trimming: 3 bases; junction bases outside the gene matches: 5. Written as DNA, the CDR3 is TGTGCCAGCAGCGTGGACAGGGGATTAGACTATGGCTACACCTTC. It is translated as CASSVDRGLDYGYTF.

The CDR3: CASSPLRDSSYNEQFF. In nucleotides, the CDR3 is TGTGCCAGCAGCCCCCTCCGGGACTCTTCCTACAATGAGCAGTTCTTC. The chain couples TRBV13 to TRBJ2-1; D might be TRBD2 (6 bases). The CDR3 is 16 residues long. V gave up 5 bases and J gave up 1 base, with 15 bases separating them. The germline V gene encodes CDR1 PRHDT and CDR2 FYEKMQ (reference sequence).

The chain combines TRBV6-5 with TRBJ1-1; tentatively, D is TRBD1 (6 bases). V lost 7 bases and J 4 bases, leaving 16 bases between the germline ends. The CDR3 loop spans 14 amino acids. Germline CDR1 MNHEY, CDR2 SVGAGI. The CDR3 spells CASTITGFITEAFF. The CDR3 coding sequence is TGTGCCAGCACCATTACAGGGTTCATCACTGAAGCTTTCTTT.

The chain joins TRBV6-6 to TRBJ1-6; maybe TRBD1 (5 bases). The CDR3 covers 14 residues. Germline assignment: CDR1 MNHNY and CDR2 SVGAGI (reference sequence). The ends were cut back, 6 bases at V and 6 bases at J, with 12 bases in the middle. The DNA for the CDR3 is TGTGCCAGCAGCCACCGGGGGAGTAATTCACCCCTCCACTTT. Translation: CASSHRGSNSPLHF.

The chain is built from TRBV2 and TRBJ1-2, with D hard to call. Deletions cut 2 bases from V and 2 bases from J, with 9 bases between. Germline CDR1 SNHLY, CDR2 FYNNEI. The CDR3 covers 14 residues. The CDR3 region is CASSEWPGNYGYTF. DNA of the CDR3: TGTGCCAGCAGTGAATGGCCGGGAAACTATGGCTACACCTTC.

Here the CDR3 reads CASSHGDRHSPLHF. For the CDR3, the DNA is TGTGCCAGCAGCCACGGGGACAGACATTCACCCCTCCACTTT. The rearrangement links TRBV3-1 (or the pseudogene TRBV3-2) to TRBJ1-6, with 7 bases lining up with TRBD1. Per the germline V gene, CDR1 is LGHDT and CDR2 is YNNKEL (reference sequence). The ends lost 3 bases at V and 8 bases at J; junction bases unmatched: 4. The CDR3 runs 14 residues.

V and J are TRBV9 and TRBJ1-2; D ambiguous. Germline CDR1 and CDR2: SGDLS and YYNGEE. The CDR3 has 13 residues. V dropped 2 bases and J dropped 7 bases, with 12 bases sitting between them. The CDR3 loop reads CASSVGPSSGYTF. The CDR3 DNA sequence: TGTGCCAGCAGCGTTGGGCCATCCAGTGGCTACACCTTC.

This rearrangement joins TRBV6-5 to TRBJ1-1; TRBD1 matches at 8 bases. V lost 4 bases, J lost 5 bases, and 9 bases stayed unmatched. There are 15 residues in the CDR3. CDR1 and CDR2 from the germline V gene are MNHEY and SVGAGI. The CDR3 DNA reads as TGTGCCAGCAGTTTCGGCACAGGGGGAAGGACTGAAGCTTTCTTT. It encodes CASSFGTGGRTEAFF.